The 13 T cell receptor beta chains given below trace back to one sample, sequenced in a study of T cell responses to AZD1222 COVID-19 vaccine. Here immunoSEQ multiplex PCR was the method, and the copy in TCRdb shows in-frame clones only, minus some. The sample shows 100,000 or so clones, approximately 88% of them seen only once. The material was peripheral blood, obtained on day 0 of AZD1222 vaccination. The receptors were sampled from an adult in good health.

CDR3 in amino acids: CASSVSGSGNIQYF. In DNA, the CDR3 is TGTGCCAGCAGCGTGAGCGGGAGTGGAAACATTCAGTACTTC. This chain links TRBV5-5 with TRBJ2-4, with 8 bases aligning to TRBD2. The J segment lost 6 bases and the V segment lost 4 bases, leaving 6 bases of the junction unmatched. This CDR3 has 14 amino acids. Per the germline V gene, CDR1 is SGHKS and CDR2 is YYEKEE (reference sequence).

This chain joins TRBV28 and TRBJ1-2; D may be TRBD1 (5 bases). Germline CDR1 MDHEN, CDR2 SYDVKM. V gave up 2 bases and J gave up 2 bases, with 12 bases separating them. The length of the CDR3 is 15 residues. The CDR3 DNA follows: TGTGCCAGCAGTTTAAGGGAGGGACCGAACTATGGCTACACCTTC. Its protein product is CASSLREGPNYGYTF.

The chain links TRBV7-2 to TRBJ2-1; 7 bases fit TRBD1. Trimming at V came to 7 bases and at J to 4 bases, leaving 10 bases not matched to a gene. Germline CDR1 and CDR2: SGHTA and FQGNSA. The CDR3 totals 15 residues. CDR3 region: CASTRQGLEYNEQFF. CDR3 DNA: TGTGCCAGCACCCGACAGGGATTGGAGTACAATGAGCAGTTCTTC.

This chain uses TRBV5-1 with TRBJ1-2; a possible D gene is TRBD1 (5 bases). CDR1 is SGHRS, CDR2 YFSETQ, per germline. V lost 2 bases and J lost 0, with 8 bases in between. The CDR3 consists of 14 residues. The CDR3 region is CASSFDSPNYGYTF. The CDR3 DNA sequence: TGCGCCAGCAGCTTCGACAGCCCTAACTATGGCTACACCTTC. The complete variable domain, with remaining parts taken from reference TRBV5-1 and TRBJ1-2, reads KAGVTQTPRYLIKTRGQQVTLSCSPISGHRSVSWYQQTPGQGLQFLFEYFSETQRNKGNFPGRFSGRQFSNSRSEMNVSTLELGDSALYLCASSFDSPNYGYTFGSGTRLTVV.

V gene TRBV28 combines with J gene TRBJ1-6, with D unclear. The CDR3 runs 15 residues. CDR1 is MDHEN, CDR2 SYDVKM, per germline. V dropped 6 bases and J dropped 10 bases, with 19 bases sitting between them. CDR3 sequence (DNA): TGTGCCAGCAGGGCAAGGAATGGGATAAACTCACCCCTCCACTTT. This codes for CASRARNGINSPLHF. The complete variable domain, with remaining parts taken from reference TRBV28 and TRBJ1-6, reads DVKVTQSSRYLVKRTGEKVFLECVQDMDHENMFWYRQDPGLGLRLIYFSYDVKMKEKGDIPEGYSVSREKKERFSLILESASTNQTSMYLCASRARNGINSPLHFGNGTRLTVT.

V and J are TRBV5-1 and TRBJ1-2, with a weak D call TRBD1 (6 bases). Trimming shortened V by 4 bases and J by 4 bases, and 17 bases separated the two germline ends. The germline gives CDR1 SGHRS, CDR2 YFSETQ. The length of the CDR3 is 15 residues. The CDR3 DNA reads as TGCGCCAGCAGCCGAACTTCCGGGACAATCTATGGCTACACCTTC. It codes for CASSRTSGTIYGYTF.

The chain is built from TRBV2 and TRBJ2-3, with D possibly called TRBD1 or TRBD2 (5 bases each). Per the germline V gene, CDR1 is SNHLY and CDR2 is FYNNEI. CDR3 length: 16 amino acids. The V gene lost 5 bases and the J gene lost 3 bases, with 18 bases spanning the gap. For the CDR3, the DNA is TGTGCCAGCAGTTGGATAGGGACCCTGAAAACAGATACGCAGTATTTT. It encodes CASSWIGTLKTDTQYF.

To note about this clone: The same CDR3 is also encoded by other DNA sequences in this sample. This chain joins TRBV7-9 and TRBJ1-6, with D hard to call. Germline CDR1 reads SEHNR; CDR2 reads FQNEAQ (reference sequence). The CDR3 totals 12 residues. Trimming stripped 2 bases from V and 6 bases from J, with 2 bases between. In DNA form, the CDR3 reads TGTGCCAGCAGCTTATCTAATTCACCCCTCCACTTT. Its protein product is CASSLSNSPLHF.

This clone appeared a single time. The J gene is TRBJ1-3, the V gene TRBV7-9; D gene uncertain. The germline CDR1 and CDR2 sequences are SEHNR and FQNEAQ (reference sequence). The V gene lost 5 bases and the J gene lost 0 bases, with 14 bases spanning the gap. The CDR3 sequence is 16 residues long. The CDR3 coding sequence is TGTGCCAGCAGCGAACACGGCACCGTCTCTGGAAACACCATATATTTT. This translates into CASSEHGTVSGNTIYF. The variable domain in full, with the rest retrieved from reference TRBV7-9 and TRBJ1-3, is DTGVSQNPRHKITKRGQNVTFRCDPISEHNRLYWYRQTLGQGPEFLTYFQNEAQLEKSRLLSDRFSAERPKGSFSTLEIQRTEQGDSAMYLCASSEHGTVSGNTIYFGEGSWLTVV.

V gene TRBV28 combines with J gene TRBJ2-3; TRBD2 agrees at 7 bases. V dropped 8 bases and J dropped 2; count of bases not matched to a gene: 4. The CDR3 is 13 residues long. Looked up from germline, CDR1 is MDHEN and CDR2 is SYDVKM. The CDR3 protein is CASLGGNTDTQYF. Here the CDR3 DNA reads TGTGCCAGCCTGGGGGGGAACACAGATACGCAGTATTTT.

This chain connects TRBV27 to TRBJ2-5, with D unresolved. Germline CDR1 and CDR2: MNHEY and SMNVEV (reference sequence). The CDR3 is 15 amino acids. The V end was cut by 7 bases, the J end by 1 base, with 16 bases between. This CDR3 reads CASKEFGVGQETQYF. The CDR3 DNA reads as TGTGCCAGCAAAGAGTTTGGCGTAGGCCAAGAGACCCAGTACTTC.

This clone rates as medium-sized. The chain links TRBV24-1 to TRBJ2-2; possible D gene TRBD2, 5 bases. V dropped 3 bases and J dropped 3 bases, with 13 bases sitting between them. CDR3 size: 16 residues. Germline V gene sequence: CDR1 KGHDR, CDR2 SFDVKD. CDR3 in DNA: TGTGCCACCAGTGATACAACAATCGGGGACACCGGGGAGCTGTTTTTT. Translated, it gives CATSDTTIGDTGELFF.

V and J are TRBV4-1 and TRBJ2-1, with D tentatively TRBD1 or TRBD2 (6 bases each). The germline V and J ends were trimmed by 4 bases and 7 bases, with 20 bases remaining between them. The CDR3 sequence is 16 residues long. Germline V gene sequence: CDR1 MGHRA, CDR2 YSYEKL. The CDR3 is CASSRLWGAGKNEQFF. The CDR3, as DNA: TGCGCCAGCAGCCGGCTTTGGGGGGCGGGAAAGAATGAGCAGTTCTTC.